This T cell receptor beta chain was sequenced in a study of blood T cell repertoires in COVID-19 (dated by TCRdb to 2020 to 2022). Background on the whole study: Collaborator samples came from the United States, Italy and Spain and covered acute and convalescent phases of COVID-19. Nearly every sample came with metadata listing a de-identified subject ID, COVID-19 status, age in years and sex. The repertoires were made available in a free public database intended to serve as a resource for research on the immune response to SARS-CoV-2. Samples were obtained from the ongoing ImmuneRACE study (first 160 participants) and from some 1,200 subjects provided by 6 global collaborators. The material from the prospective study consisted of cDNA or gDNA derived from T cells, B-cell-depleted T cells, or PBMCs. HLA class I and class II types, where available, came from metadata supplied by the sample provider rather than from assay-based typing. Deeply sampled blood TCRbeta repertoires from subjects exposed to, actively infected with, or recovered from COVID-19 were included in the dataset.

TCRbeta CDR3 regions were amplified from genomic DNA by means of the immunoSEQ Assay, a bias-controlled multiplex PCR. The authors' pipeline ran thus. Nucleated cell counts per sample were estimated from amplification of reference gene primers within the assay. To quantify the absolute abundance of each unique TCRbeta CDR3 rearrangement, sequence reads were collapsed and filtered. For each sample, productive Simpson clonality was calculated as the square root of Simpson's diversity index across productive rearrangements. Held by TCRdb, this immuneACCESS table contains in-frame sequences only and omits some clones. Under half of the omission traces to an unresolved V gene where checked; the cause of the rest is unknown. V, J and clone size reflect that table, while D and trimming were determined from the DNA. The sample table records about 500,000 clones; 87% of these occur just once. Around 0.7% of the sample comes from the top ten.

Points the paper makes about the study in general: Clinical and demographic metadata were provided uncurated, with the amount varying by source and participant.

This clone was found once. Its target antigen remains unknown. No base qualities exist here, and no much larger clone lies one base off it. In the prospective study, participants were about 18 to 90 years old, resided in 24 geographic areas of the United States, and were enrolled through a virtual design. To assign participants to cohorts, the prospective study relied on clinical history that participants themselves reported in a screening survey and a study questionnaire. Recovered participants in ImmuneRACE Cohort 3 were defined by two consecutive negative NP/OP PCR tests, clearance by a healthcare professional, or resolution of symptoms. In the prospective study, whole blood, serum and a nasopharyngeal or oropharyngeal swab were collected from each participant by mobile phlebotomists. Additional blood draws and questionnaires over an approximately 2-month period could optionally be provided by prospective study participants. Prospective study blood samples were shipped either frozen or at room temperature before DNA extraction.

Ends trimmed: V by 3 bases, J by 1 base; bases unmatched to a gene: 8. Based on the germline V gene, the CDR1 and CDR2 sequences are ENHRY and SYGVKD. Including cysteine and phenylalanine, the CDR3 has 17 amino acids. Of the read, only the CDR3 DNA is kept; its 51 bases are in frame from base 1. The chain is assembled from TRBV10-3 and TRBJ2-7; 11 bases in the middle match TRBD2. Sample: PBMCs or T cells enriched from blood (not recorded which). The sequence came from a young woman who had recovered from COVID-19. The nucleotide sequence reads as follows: TGTGCCATCAGTGAACGCGGTTCTAGCGGGGGGTCCTACGAGCAGTACTTC. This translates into CAISERGSSGGSYEQYF.